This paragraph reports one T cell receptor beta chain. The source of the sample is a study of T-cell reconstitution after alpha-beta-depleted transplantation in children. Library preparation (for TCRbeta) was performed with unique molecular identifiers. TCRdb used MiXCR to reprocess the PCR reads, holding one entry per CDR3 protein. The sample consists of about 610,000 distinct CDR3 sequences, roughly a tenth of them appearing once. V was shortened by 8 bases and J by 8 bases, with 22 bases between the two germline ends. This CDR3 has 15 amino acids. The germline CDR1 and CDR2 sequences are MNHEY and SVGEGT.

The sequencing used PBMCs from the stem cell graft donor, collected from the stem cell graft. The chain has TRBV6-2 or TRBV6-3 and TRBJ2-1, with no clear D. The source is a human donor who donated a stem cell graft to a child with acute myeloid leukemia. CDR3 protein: CASATPGPIVDEQFF. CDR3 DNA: TGTGCCAGCGCAACCCCGGGCCCCATTGTGGATGAGCAGTTCTTC.